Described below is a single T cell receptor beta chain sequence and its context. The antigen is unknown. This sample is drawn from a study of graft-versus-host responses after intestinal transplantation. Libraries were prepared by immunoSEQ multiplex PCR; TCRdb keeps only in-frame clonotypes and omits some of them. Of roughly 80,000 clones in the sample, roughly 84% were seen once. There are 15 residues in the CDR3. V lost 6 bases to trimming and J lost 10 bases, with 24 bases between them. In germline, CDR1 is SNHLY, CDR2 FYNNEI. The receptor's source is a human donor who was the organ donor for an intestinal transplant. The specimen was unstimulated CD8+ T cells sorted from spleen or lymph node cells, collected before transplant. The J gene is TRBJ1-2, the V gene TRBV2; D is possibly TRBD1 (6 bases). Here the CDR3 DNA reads TGTGCCAGCAGGGGCGTAAAGGACAGTCTAGGAGACTACACCTTC. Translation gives CASRGVKDSLGDYTF.